The 14 T cell receptor beta chains given below trace back to one sample, sequenced in a study of shared clonotypes between healthy human individuals. The repertoire was sequenced with immunoSEQ multiplex PCR; TCRdb's copy has only in-frame clones and lacks some. The sample has around 2.3 million clones, approximately 96% seen once. Sequenced sample: naive CD4+ T cells sorted from blood. The subset was: CD45RA+ positively selected. These receptor sequences come from a young man in good health.

The gene calls are TRBV19 and TRBJ2-2; the D is unclear. Trimming took 0 bases from V and 1 from J, leaving 6 bases between them. This CDR3 region has 15 residues. CDR1 is LNHDA and CDR2 is SQIVND in the germline V gene (reference sequence). In nucleotides, the CDR3 is TGTGCCAGTAGTATAGACCTGTTGAACACCGGGGAGCTGTTTTTT. Residues: CASSIDLLNTGELFF.

This sequence joins TRBV5-1 and TRBJ2-1; possibly TRBD1 or TRBD2 for D (5 bases each). The CDR3 extends over 15 amino acids. V lost 5 bases and J 7 bases, leaving 19 bases between the germline ends. The germline gives CDR1 SGHRS, CDR2 YFSETQ. Here the CDR3 DNA reads TGCGCCAGCAGTCCCCAGACGTCGGGGCTTAATGAGCAGTTCTTC. Translated: CASSPQTSGLNEQFF. Full variable domain (remainder filled in from reference TRBV5-1 and TRBJ2-1): KAGVTQTPRYLIKTRGQQVTLSCSPISGHRSVSWYQQTPGQGLQFLFEYFSETQRNKGNFPGRFSGRQFSNSRSEMNVSTLELGDSALYLCASSPQTSGLNEQFFGPGTRLTVL.

Comment on this clone: Other DNA sequences in the sample encode the same CDR3. The chain couples TRBV5-1 to TRBJ2-3, with 7 bases matching TRBD2. The CDR3 extends over 14 amino acids. J gave up 2 bases and V 2 bases, and 2 bases lay outside the gene matches. Germline CDR1 is SGHRS and CDR2 is YFSETQ. CDR3 in DNA: TGCGCCAGCAGCTTAGGGACTATCACAGATACGCAGTATTTT. It is translated as CASSLGTITDTQYF.

The chain couples TRBV10-1 to TRBJ2-1; 12 bases align to TRBD2. CDR1 and CDR2 from the germline V gene are WNHNN and SYGVQD (reference sequence). V lost 6 bases to trimming and J lost 9 bases; unmatched junction nucleotides: 6. CDR3 size: 14 residues. The CDR3 nucleotides are TGCGCCAGCAGGTCTAGCGGGAGGGCGGGTGAGCAGTTCTTC. Translation: CASRSSGRAGEQFF.

The chain recombines TRBV30 with TRBJ1-1, with TRBD1 matching 7 bases. This CDR3 has 15 residues. In germline, CDR1 is GTSNPN, CDR2 SVGIG (reference sequence). The ends lost 0 bases at V and 6 bases at J; junction bases unmatched: 10. CDR3 region: CAWSVPDRVDAEAFF. Here the CDR3 DNA reads TGTGCCTGGAGTGTACCCGACAGGGTGGATGCTGAAGCTTTCTTT.

The chain couples TRBV10-3 to TRBJ2-5; TRBD2 agrees at 8 bases. The germline CDR1 and CDR2 sequences are ENHRY and SYGVKD. J lost 1 base, V lost 7 bases, and 5 bases had no gene match. This CDR3 comprises 14 residues. The CDR3 sequence is CAIKGGGSQETQYF. Written as DNA, the CDR3 is TGTGCCATCAAAGGCGGGGGGTCCCAAGAGACCCAGTACTTC.

About this clone itself: Other DNA sequences in the same sample also yield this CDR3. The chain couples TRBV6-5 to TRBJ1-5; 9 nucleotides line up with TRBD1. Losses at the gene ends were 5 bases for V and 5 bases for J; bases not matched to a gene: 1. This CDR3 has 13 residues. Per the germline V gene, CDR1 is MNHEY and CDR2 is SVGAGI. The CDR3, as DNA: TGTGCCAGCAGTCGGGACAGGGATCAGCCCCAGCATTTT. Translation gives CASSRDRDQPQHF.

On this clone: The sample has other DNA sequences that encode this CDR3 too. The chain couples TRBV5-1 to TRBJ2-1; D tentatively reads TRBD1 or TRBD2 (5 bases each). This CDR3 has 11 amino acids. Germline V gene data show CDR1 as SGHRS and CDR2 as YFSETQ. V was pared by 5 bases and J by 7 bases, with 7 bases between. The CDR3 reads CASRRGNEQFF. In nucleotides, the CDR3 is TGCGCCAGCAGGAGGGGTAATGAGCAGTTCTTC.

The chain recombines TRBV27 with TRBJ1-5; no clear D. V was pared by 5 bases and J by 6 bases, with 11 bases between. This CDR3 has 13 amino acids. Germline V gene lookup returns CDR1 MNHEY and CDR2 SMNVEV (reference sequence). CDR3: CASSATAGQPQHF. DNA for the CDR3: TGTGCCAGCAGTGCCACGGCGGGTCAGCCCCAGCATTTT.

V and J are TRBV7-2 and TRBJ2-7, with TRBD1 matching over 12 bases. Per the germline V gene, CDR1 is SGHTA and CDR2 is FQGNSA. CDR3 size: 14 residues. Trimming took 4 bases from V and 6 from J; bases not matched to a gene: 4. Written as DNA, the CDR3 is TGTGCCAGCAGCTGGGACAGGGGGCCCTCCGAGCAGTACTTC. Its protein is CASSWDRGPSEQYF. Full variable domain (outside the CDR3, taken from reference TRBV7-2 and TRBJ2-7): GAGVSQSPSNKVTEKGKDVELRCDPISGHTALYWYRQSLGQGLEFLIYFQGNSAPDKSGLPSDRFSAERTGGSVSTLTIQRTQQEDSAVYLCASSWDRGPSEQYFGPGTRLTVT.

The V gene is TRBV2, the J gene TRBJ1-4, with D unclear. Per the germline V gene, CDR1 is SNHLY and CDR2 is FYNNEI. The germline V and J ends were trimmed by 6 bases and 12 bases, with 11 bases remaining between them. The length of the CDR3 is 11 residues. The CDR3 reads CASRSGGELFF. CDR3 bases: TGTGCCAGCAGATCGGGCGGGGAACTGTTTTTT.

As regards this clone: This sample includes further DNA sequences coding for the same CDR3. This chain uses TRBV4-1 with TRBJ2-7; no reliable D call. CDR3 size: 14 residues. V shed 1 base and J shed 2 bases, with 9 bases lying between them. Germline V gene sequence: CDR1 MGHRA, CDR2 YSYEKL. The CDR3 loop reads CASSQVGRTYEQYF. The DNA for the CDR3 is TGCGCCAGCAGCCAAGTAGGACGGACCTACGAGCAGTACTTC.

V and J are TRBV5-4 and TRBJ2-3; D call uncertain. With 0 bases removed from V and 2 bases from J, the gap between germline ends came to 7 bases. The germline CDR1 and CDR2 sequences are SGHNT and YYREEE (reference sequence). The CDR3 is 14 amino acids. CDR3 protein: CASSLGLHTDTQYF. The DNA for the CDR3 is TGTGCCAGCAGCTTGGGTCTGCACACAGATACGCAGTATTTT.

CDR3 in DNA: TGTGCCAGCACAAACCGGGACAGGGTTAACTATGGCTACACCTTC. Encoded protein: CASTNRDRVNYGYTF. The V gene is TRBV6-1, the J gene TRBJ1-2; 9 bases map to TRBD1. Germline assignment: CDR1 MNHNS and CDR2 SASEGT. The V gene end was trimmed by 7 bases and the J gene end by 1 base; junction bases not matched to a gene: 7. The CDR3 covers 15 residues.